Below are 30 T cell receptor beta chains sequenced from a single sample in a study of blood T cell repertoires in COVID-19. Generated by immunoSEQ multiplex PCR, the TCRdb table keeps only in-frame clones and is missing some. Of tens of thousands of clones listed, approximately 83% are singletons. Sequenced input: peripheral blood. All receptors derive from a man between 60 and 75 years old with acute or convalescent COVID-19.

This clone was recorded once. The genes are TRBV14 and TRBJ1-1; D not certain. The CDR3 consists of 13 residues. The germline V gene has CDR1 SGHDN and CDR2 FVKESK. V was cut by 1 base and J by 6 bases, with 9 bases left in between. The CDR3 spells CASSQVRGPEAFF. Written as DNA, the CDR3 is TGTGCCAGCAGCCAAGTTCGGGGTCCTGAAGCTTTCTTT. Using reference TRBV14 and TRBJ1-1 for the parts outside the CDR3, the full variable domain is EAGVTQFPSHSVIEKGQTVTLRCDPISGHDNLYWYRRVMGKEIKFLLHFVKESKQDESGMPNNRFLAERTGGTYSTLKVQPAELEDSGVYFCASSQVRGPEAFFGQGTRLTVV.

V is TRBV29-1 and J is TRBJ2-3; 7 nucleotides agree with TRBD2. Germline CDR1 reads SQVTM; CDR2 reads ANQGSEA. Unmatched junction bases numbered 9, after V lost 4 bases and J lost 2 bases. The CDR3 is 15 amino acids. CDR3 sequence reads: CSVVWTRKATDTQYF. As DNA, the CDR3 is TGCAGCGTTGTCTGGACTAGAAAGGCCACAGATACGCAGTATTTT.

The V call is TRBV14, the J call TRBJ2-4; TRBD1 might be the D (5 bases). From germline, CDR1 is SGHDN and CDR2 FVKESK. V was shortened by 0 bases and J by 5 bases, with 11 bases between the two germline ends. The CDR3 is made up of 15 amino acids. CDR3 region: CASSQEWGRENIQYF. CDR3 DNA sequence: TGTGCCAGCAGCCAAGAATGGGGCAGGGAAAACATTCAGTACTTC.

V is TRBV6-5 and J is TRBJ2-7; weak D call: TRBD1 (5 bases). This CDR3 contains 12 residues. The germline V gene encodes CDR1 MNHEY and CDR2 SVGAGI. The CDR3 DNA follows: TGTGCTACAGGATTCAGCTCCTACGAGCAGTACTTC. Residues: CATGFSSYEQYF.

This sequence joins TRBV7-2 and TRBJ2-7; 10 bases match TRBD2. Germline CDR1 SGHTA, CDR2 FQGNSA. The CDR3 consists of 15 residues. The J segment lost 2 bases and the V segment lost 5 bases, leaving 6 bases of the junction unmatched. Here the CDR3 DNA reads TGTGCCAGCAGCAGGAGGACTAGCGGCACCTACGAGCAGTACTTC. Translated, it gives CASSRRTSGTYEQYF.

This chain links TRBV30 with TRBJ1-2; the D gene is possibly TRBD1 (6 bases). Trimming took off 4 bases at V and 6 bases at J, with 15 bases between the two ends. The CDR3 has 13 residues. Germline V gene data show CDR1 as GTSNPN and CDR2 as SVGIG (reference sequence). As DNA, the CDR3 is TGTGCCTGGATGCCCGGACAGTTTAATGGCTACACCTTC. This encodes CAWMPGQFNGYTF.

The gene calls are TRBV11-3 and TRBJ2-7; 7 bases are shared with TRBD2. CDR1 SGHNT and CDR2 YENEEA come from the germline V gene. Unmatched junction bases numbered 11, after V lost 6 bases and J lost 6 bases. The CDR3 consists of 14 residues. The CDR3 DNA sequence: TGTGCCAGCAGTCCCGGGACGCGGGGGAGCGAGCAGTACTTC. It is translated as CASSPGTRGSEQYF.

This sequence joins TRBV9 and TRBJ2-1; D is perhaps TRBD2 (6 bases). V shed 6 bases and J shed 0 bases, with 13 bases lying between them. This CDR3 contains 15 residues. The V gene's germline CDR1 is SGDLS and CDR2 YYNGEE. The CDR3 is CASNRAGYSYNEQFF. Here the CDR3 DNA reads TGTGCCAGCAACCGCGCGGGGTACTCCTACAATGAGCAGTTCTTC.

In its sample, this clone was seen a few times. This chain connects TRBV4-3 to TRBJ2-7; TRBD1 agrees at 7 bases. There are 14 residues in the CDR3. Germline CDR1 and CDR2: LGHNA and YSLEER. V shed 1 base, J shed 3 bases, and the junction held 3 bases outside the gene matches. The DNA for the CDR3 is TGCGCCAGCAGCCAAGCTGACAGGGACTACGAGCAGTACTTC. Translated: CASSQADRDYEQYF.

The rearrangement links TRBV5-1 to TRBJ2-3, with TRBD2 matching over 7 bases. Germline CDR1 SGHRS, CDR2 YFSETQ. The CDR3 has 15 residues. The V segment lost 2 bases and the J segment 2 bases; nucleotides outside the gene matches: 5. The CDR3 DNA reads as TGCGCCAGCAGCTTTGTGAGCGGGGTCACAGATACGCAGTATTTT. Its translation is CASSFVSGVTDTQYF.

The chain recombines TRBV5-5 with TRBJ2-1, with D maybe TRBD2 (6 bases). The CDR3 runs to 15 residues. V was trimmed by 4 bases and J by 7 bases, leaving 18 bases between them. Germline assignment: CDR1 SGHKS and CDR2 YYEKEE (reference sequence). The CDR3 loop is CASSPQGGRSNEQFF. CDR3 nucleotides: TGTGCCAGCAGCCCCCAGGGAGGCAGGTCAAATGAGCAGTTCTTC.

This chain links TRBV4-1 with TRBJ2-7, with 9 bases that match TRBD2. This CDR3 has 15 amino acids. Unmatched junction bases numbered 4, after V lost 2 bases and J lost 2 bases. Germline CDR1 reads MGHRA; CDR2 reads YSYEKL. The CDR3 DNA follows: TGCGCCAGCAGCCAACGACTAGCGGATACCTACGAGCAGTACTTC. It is translated as CASSQRLADTYEQYF.

The chain couples TRBV5-1 to TRBJ2-1; 9 bases fit TRBD1. There are 11 residues in the CDR3. CDR1 and CDR2 from the germline V gene are SGHRS and YFSETQ. With 7 bases clipped from V and 7 bases from J, the junction kept 0 bases outside the gene matches. The CDR3 sequence: CASGQGNEQFF. CDR3 coding DNA: TGCGCCAGCGGACAGGGGAATGAGCAGTTCTTC.

This rearrangement joins TRBV18 to TRBJ2-2; 8 positions match TRBD2. The CDR3 consists of 17 residues. Germline V gene sequence: CDR1 KGHSH, CDR2 LQKENI. Losses at the gene ends were 1 base for V and 4 bases for J; bases not matched to a gene: 8. CDR3 in amino acids: CASSPQVLAGITGELFF. The CDR3 DNA reads TGTGCCAGCTCACCACAGGTCCTAGCGGGCATCACCGGGGAGCTGTTTTTT.

This chain links TRBV6-5 with TRBJ2-7; D possibly corresponds to TRBD2 (5 bases). The germline V and J ends were trimmed by 6 bases and 9 bases, with 21 bases remaining between them. This CDR3 region has 14 residues. The germline gives CDR1 MNHEY, CDR2 SVGAGI. CDR3: CASSEGSGYLGQYF. CDR3 in DNA: TGTGCCAGCAGCGAGGGAAGCGGATACCTAGGGCAGTACTTC.

Relative to its sample, this clone is medium-sized. The rearrangement joins TRBV28 to TRBJ1-2, with D hard to call. The CDR3 sequence is 13 residues long. Looked up from germline, CDR1 is MDHEN and CDR2 is SYDVKM. Trimming left V 5 bases short and J 5 bases short, with 12 bases between. The CDR3 sequence is CASSTVRRYGYTF. The CDR3 coding sequence is TGTGCCAGCAGTACAGTCAGGCGATATGGCTACACCTTC.

The chain is built from TRBV6-5 and TRBJ2-3; 7 bases agree with TRBD1. Germline trimming cut 4 bases from V and 5 bases from J; bases unmatched to any gene: 0. CDR3 length equals 12 residues. Germline-derived CDR1 and CDR2 are MNHEY and SVGAGI. The CDR3 DNA follows: TGTGCCAGCAGTTGGACAGGAGATACGCAGTATTTT. Protein sequence: CASSWTGDTQYF.

The chain is built from TRBV11-2 and TRBJ1-3, with D possibly being TRBD1 (5 bases). The V end lost 2 bases, the J end lost 1 base, and 12 bases lay between the germline ends. The CDR3 runs 16 residues. Germline assignment: CDR1 SGHAT and CDR2 FQNNGV. CDR3 region: CASSLQGGASGNTIYF. DNA of the CDR3: TGTGCCAGCAGCTTACAGGGCGGGGCTTCTGGAAACACCATATATTTT.

The chain combines TRBV29-1 with TRBJ2-2, with D possibly matching TRBD1 (5 bases). V gave up 6 bases and J gave up 6 bases, with 8 bases separating them. The length of the CDR3 is 11 residues. The germline V gene has CDR1 SQVTM and CDR2 ANQGSEA. CDR3 DNA: TGCAGCGTGGCAGGGTCCGGGGAGCTGTTTTTT. This translates into CSVAGSGELFF.

This chain joins TRBV27 and TRBJ2-7; 9 bases agree with TRBD1. CDR3 length: 16 amino acids. The junction had 12 bases not matched to a gene; V was cut back by 6 bases and J by 3 bases. The germline CDR1 and CDR2 sequences are MNHEY and SMNVEV (reference sequence). CDR3 residues: CASRSSGTGKFYEQYF. The CDR3 coding sequence is TGTGCCAGCAGATCGTCCGGGACAGGGAAATTCTACGAGCAGTACTTC.

The rearrangement joins TRBV2 to TRBJ1-1, with TRBD1 matching over 9 bases. Germline V gene data show CDR1 as SNHLY and CDR2 as FYNNEI. The CDR3 spans 13 residues. The V segment lost 9 bases and the J segment 4 bases; nucleotides outside the gene matches: 6. The CDR3 DNA sequence: TGTGCCAGTTTACAGGGGGCCTTCACTGAAGCTTTCTTT. Encoded protein: CASLQGAFTEAFF.

The chain uses TRBV19 and TRBJ2-1, with 12 bases matching TRBD2. The ends lost 4 bases at V and 6 bases at J; junction bases unmatched: 10. The CDR3 is made up of 17 amino acids. Germline loops: CDR1 LNHDA, CDR2 SQIVND (reference sequence). The CDR3 loop reads CASSNHASGGALNEQFF. CDR3 nucleotides: TGTGCCAGTAGTAACCATGCTAGCGGGGGGGCACTCAATGAGCAGTTCTTC. The variable domain in full, with the rest retrieved from reference TRBV19 and TRBJ2-1, is DGGITQSPKYLFRKEGQNVTLSCEQNLNHDAMYWYRQDPGQGLRLIYYSQIVNDFQKGDIAEGYSVSREKKESFPLTVTSAQKNPTAFYLCASSNHASGGALNEQFFGPGTRLTVL.

This chain uses TRBV5-6 with TRBJ2-1, with D uncertain. The V end lost 0 bases, the J end lost 0 bases, and 10 bases lay between the germline ends. The CDR3 is 16 residues long. Per germline, CDR1 SGHDT and CDR2 YYEEEE. The DNA for the CDR3 is TGTGCCAGCAGCTTGGCTGGAGTGAGCTCCTACAATGAGCAGTTCTTC. Its protein product is CASSLAGVSSYNEQFF. Full variable domain (rest looked up from reference TRBV5-6 and TRBJ2-1): DAGVTQSPTHLIKTRGQQVTLRCSPKSGHDTVSWYQQALGQGPQFIFQYYEEEERQRGNFPDRFSGHQFPNYSSELNVNALLLGDSALYLCASSLAGVSSYNEQFFGPGTRLTVL.

The chain employs TRBV3-1 (or the pseudogene TRBV3-2) and TRBJ2-2; 8 nucleotides match TRBD1. The ends lost 6 bases at V and 4 bases at J; junction bases unmatched: 10. Germline values: CDR1 LGHDT, CDR2 YNNKEL (reference sequence). This CDR3 spans 16 amino acids. CDR3 coding DNA: TGTGCCAGCAGTGAAGTCCAGGGGGCCCGCACCGGGGAGCTGTTTTTT. This translates into CASSEVQGARTGELFF.

The chain recombines TRBV19 with TRBJ1-2, with D possibly TRBD1 on 6 matching bases. Trimming took 7 bases from V and 4 from J, leaving 13 bases between them. In germline, CDR1 is LNHDA, CDR2 SQIVND (reference sequence). There are 13 residues in the CDR3. The CDR3 region has the DNA TGTGCCAGTACCCCGGGACAAATCTATGGCTACACCTTC. Its translation is CASTPGQIYGYTF.

The chain links TRBV6-5 to TRBJ1-2, with no clear D. Trimming took 3 bases from V and 4 from J, leaving 9 bases between them. Germline V gives CDR1 MNHEY, CDR2 SVGAGI. The CDR3 totals 13 residues. DNA of the CDR3: TGTGCCAGCAGTTATAGGGAGGGCTATGGCTACACCTTC. This encodes CASSYREGYGYTF.

The rearrangement uses TRBV5-1 and TRBJ1-2, with TRBD1 matching 11 bases. V shed 4 bases and J 7 bases; nucleotides not matched to a gene: 9. Germline CDR1 SGHRS, CDR2 YFSETQ. The CDR3 has 15 amino acids. In DNA form, the CDR3 reads TGCGCCAGCAGCGCTCGGACAGGGGGCGCGGTTGGCTACACCTTC. This encodes CASSARTGGAVGYTF.

The V and J genes are TRBV6-5 and TRBJ1-3; no clear D. V was clipped by 7 bases and J by 1 base, with 8 bases between them. This CDR3 contains 13 residues. The germline V gene encodes CDR1 MNHEY and CDR2 SVGAGI. This CDR3 is CASIRGSGNTIYF. The DNA of the CDR3 is TGTGCCAGCATCCGGGGATCTGGAAACACCATATATTTT.

The chain is built from TRBV30 and TRBJ1-1; perhaps TRBD1 as D (5 bases). CDR1 is GTSNPN, CDR2 SVGIG, per germline (reference sequence). V was shortened by 0 bases and J by 0 bases, with 11 bases between the two germline ends. This CDR3 comprises 15 residues. CDR3 in DNA: TGTGCCTGGAGTGTAGCAGGGTCTCTGAACACTGAAGCTTTCTTT. This encodes CAWSVAGSLNTEAFF.

The chain combines TRBV24-1 with TRBJ2-7, with 8 bases aligning to TRBD1. Germline assignment: CDR1 KGHDR and CDR2 SFDVKD. Unmatched junction bases numbered 13, after V lost 5 bases and J lost 5 bases. The CDR3 extends over 16 amino acids. The CDR3: CATSVLCDRGFHEQYF. The DNA for the CDR3 is TGTGCCACCAGTGTATTATGCGACAGGGGATTTCACGAGCAGTACTTC.